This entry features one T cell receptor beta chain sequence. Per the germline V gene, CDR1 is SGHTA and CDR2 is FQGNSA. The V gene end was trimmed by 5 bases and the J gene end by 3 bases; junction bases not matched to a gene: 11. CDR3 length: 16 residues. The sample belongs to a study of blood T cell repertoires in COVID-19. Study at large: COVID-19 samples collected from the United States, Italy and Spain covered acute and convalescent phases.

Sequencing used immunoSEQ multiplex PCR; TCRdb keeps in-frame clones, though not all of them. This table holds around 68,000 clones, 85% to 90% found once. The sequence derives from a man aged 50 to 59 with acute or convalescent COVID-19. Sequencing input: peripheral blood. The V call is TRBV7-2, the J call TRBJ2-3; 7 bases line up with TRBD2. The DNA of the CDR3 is TGTGCCAGCAGCCCCAAGCTAGCGGTAGTGACAGATACGCAGTATTTT. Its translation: CASSPKLAVVTDTQYF.